These 21 T cell receptor beta chains were all obtained from the same sample, sequenced in a study of radiotherapy plus CTLA-4 blockade in lung cancer (dated by TCRdb to 2017 to 2018). Library construction relied on the immunoSEQ multiplex PCR assay. In its TCRdb copy, this immuneACCESS table keeps in-frame sequences only and misses some clones. Where compared with another copy, unresolved V genes explain less than half of these, and the others have no known cause. The sample records some 100,000 clones, about four fifths of which are singletons. The ten biggest clones cover over 4% of the sample. The sample here was peripheral blood, taken from a patient treated with radiotherapy plus ipilimumab. The receptors were sampled from a human donor with non-small cell lung cancer who had a partial response to radiotherapy plus ipilimumab.

This clone was recorded once. V and J are TRBV11-3 and TRBJ1-1, with D perhaps TRBD1 (6 bases). This CDR3 has 14 amino acids. V was trimmed by 2 bases and J by 1 base, leaving 8 bases between them. Per the germline V gene, CDR1 is SGHNT and CDR2 is YENEEA. The CDR3 sequence: CASSLQGWNTEAFF. In nucleotides, the CDR3 is TGTGCCAGCAGCTTACAGGGGTGGAACACTGAAGCTTTCTTT.

This clone was observed a single time. The chain is built from TRBV27 and TRBJ2-5, with D possibly TRBD2 on 6 matching bases. This CDR3 is 17 amino acids long. The germline gives CDR1 MNHEY, CDR2 SMNVEV (reference sequence). Trimming took 1 base from V and 5 from J, leaving 20 bases between them. The CDR3: CASSLYTGVSFLETQYF. CDR3 bases: TGTGCCAGCAGTTTATACACGGGAGTATCGTTCCTCGAGACCCAGTACTTC.

The gene calls are TRBV11-1 and TRBJ1-1, with D possibly matching TRBD1 (5 bases). Trimming removed 5 bases at V and 10 bases at J, with 23 bases between. The CDR3 extends over 15 amino acids. Germline loops: CDR1 SGHAT, CDR2 FQDESV (reference sequence). The CDR3 here is CASSQNLAGSPSAFF. The CDR3 region has the DNA TGTGCCAGCAGCCAGAATCTGGCAGGGTCCCCATCAGCTTTCTTT.

A remark on this clone: Sequence at one end of the junction differs from germline and may be a read error. Within the sample, other DNA sequences also encode this same CDR3. DNA of the CDR3: TGTGCCAGCAGCTCGGGGTATAGCAATCAACCCCAGCATTTT. It is translated as CASSSGYSNQPQHF. The rearrangement joins TRBV7-9 to TRBJ1-5, with no clear D. CDR1 is SEHNR and CDR2 is FQNEAQ in the germline V gene (reference sequence). The CDR3 covers 14 residues. Full variable domain (outside the CDR3, taken from reference TRBV7-9 and TRBJ1-5): DTGVSQNPRHKITKRGQNVTFRCDPISEHNRLYWYRQTLGQGPEFLTYFQNEAQLEKSRLLSDRFSAERPKGSFSTLEIQRTEQGDSAMYLCASSSGYSNQPQHFGDGTRLSIL.

The chain couples TRBV4-3 to TRBJ1-4; the match to TRBD1 covers 10 bases. Per germline, CDR1 LGHNA and CDR2 YSLEER. CDR3 length equals 20 residues. V dropped 4 bases and J dropped 3; count of bases not matched to a gene: 17. CDR3 sequence (DNA): TGCGCCAGCAGCCCCCGACGAGGGACAGGGGATTATGCGGCTAATGAAAAACTGTTTTTT. This gives the protein CASSPRRGTGDYAANEKLFF.

V usage is TRBV6-1 and J usage is TRBJ2-5; 10 nucleotides line up with TRBD2. With 2 bases clipped from V and 4 bases from J, the junction kept 4 bases outside the gene matches. Germline CDR1 is MNHNS and CDR2 is SASEGT. This CDR3 region has 15 residues. The CDR3 nucleotides read TGTGCCAGCAGTGAACTAGCGGGAGTAGCAGAGACCCAGTACTTC. Translating gives CASSELAGVAETQYF.

A few counts support this clone. CDR3 sequence (DNA): TGTGCCAGCAGCCCAGCGGGATGGACCGGGGAGCTGTTTTTT. It encodes CASSPAGWTGELFF. The chain carries TRBV4-2 and TRBJ2-2; TRBD2 agrees at 7 bases. CDR1 and CDR2 (germline): LGHNA, YNFKEQ. CDR3 length: 14 amino acids. Unmatched junction bases numbered 4, after V lost 4 bases and J lost 5 bases.

The rearrangement links TRBV7-6 to TRBJ2-3, with 12 bases lining up with TRBD2. The CDR3 is 13 residues long. Germline V CDR1 and CDR2: SGHVS, FNYEAQ. V gave up 4 bases and J gave up 9 bases; unmatched junction bases: 2. CDR3 sequence (DNA): TGTGCCAGCAGCTCGACTAGCGGGAGAACGCAGTATTTT. It translates to CASSSTSGRTQYF.

The V and J genes are TRBV5-1 and TRBJ1-2, with 9 nucleotides matching TRBD1. CDR3 size: 15 residues. V dropped 3 bases and J dropped 4; count of bases not matched to a gene: 7. The germline V gene encodes CDR1 SGHRS and CDR2 YFSETQ. The CDR3 coding sequence is TGCGCCAGCAGCTCAAGGACAGGGGCGGGCTATGGCTACACCTTC. Translation gives CASSSRTGAGYGYTF.

The chain carries TRBV11-3 and TRBJ2-5; 7 bases agree with TRBD1. V gave up 1 base and J gave up 5 bases; unmatched junction bases: 1. The CDR3 has 13 residues. The V gene's germline CDR1 is SGHNT and CDR2 YENEEA. The CDR3 DNA reads TGTGCCAGCAGCTTAGCACAGGGGGAGACCCAGTACTTC. This codes for CASSLAQGETQYF.

This chain links TRBV13 with TRBJ2-6, with D possibly being TRBD1 (5 bases). Germline CDR1 and CDR2: PRHDT and FYEKMQ (reference sequence). The V end was cut by 3 bases, the J end by 7 bases, with 16 bases between. CDR3 length: 16 amino acids. The CDR3 DNA is TGTGCCAGCAGCTTCAGACAGCCCGGAAAAGCCAACGTCCTGACTTTC. This translates into CASSFRQPGKANVLTF.

The chain combines TRBV6-6 with TRBJ1-6; 8 bases match TRBD1. V lost 6 bases to trimming and J lost 8 bases; unmatched junction nucleotides: 3. This CDR3 is 13 amino acids long. The germline V gene has CDR1 MNHNY and CDR2 SVGAGI (reference sequence). CDR3 DNA sequence: TGTGCCAGCAGGGGACAGGACTATTCACCCCTCCACTTT. As protein: CASRGQDYSPLHF.

This clone was detected a few times. This sequence joins TRBV5-1 and TRBJ1-4; weak D call: TRBD1 (6 bases). The CDR3 extends over 15 amino acids. Deletions cut 3 bases from V and 5 bases from J, with 14 bases between. Germline V CDR1 and CDR2: SGHRS, YFSETQ. In DNA form, the CDR3 reads TGCGCCAGCAGCTACTACGGACAGCCGAATGAAAAACTGTTTTTT. Translating gives CASSYYGQPNEKLFF. Variable domain in full (rest from reference TRBV5-1 and TRBJ1-4): KAGVTQTPRYLIKTRGQQVTLSCSPISGHRSVSWYQQTPGQGLQFLFEYFSETQRNKGNFPGRFSGRQFSNSRSEMNVSTLELGDSALYLCASSYYGQPNEKLFFGSGTQLSVL.

The chain employs TRBV30 and TRBJ2-6; no reliable D call. V lost 0 bases and J lost 0, with 6 bases in between. The CDR3 runs to 15 residues. Germline V gene lookup returns CDR1 GTSNPN and CDR2 SVGIG (reference sequence). This chain's CDR3 is CAWSVLPSGANVLTF. The CDR3 DNA follows: TGTGCCTGGAGTGTACTCCCCTCTGGGGCCAACGTCCTGACTTTC.

The chain combines TRBV9 with TRBJ2-1; TRBD2 aligns across 12 bases. The germline V gene has CDR1 SGDLS and CDR2 YYNGEE. The CDR3 spans 15 residues. Unmatched junction bases numbered 5, after V lost 4 bases and J lost 6 bases. The CDR3 sequence: CASSPTSGRSNEQFF. The CDR3, as DNA: TGTGCCAGCAGCCCCACTAGCGGGAGGTCCAATGAGCAGTTCTTC. The entire variable domain, with the rest obtained from reference TRBV9 and TRBJ2-1, is as follows: DSGVTQTPKHLITATGQRVTLRCSPRSGDLSVYWYQQSLDQGLQFLIQYYNGEERAKGNILERFSAQQFPDLHSELNLSSLELGDSALYFCASSPTSGRSNEQFFGPGTRLTVL.

This clone was detected a few times. The chain carries TRBV6-5 and TRBJ1-1, with 7 positions matching TRBD1. V dropped 6 bases and J dropped 9; count of bases not matched to a gene: 4. CDR1 is MNHEY, CDR2 SVGAGI, per germline. The CDR3 has 11 residues. The CDR3 sequence is CASSEQGKAFF. CDR3 nucleotides: TGTGCCAGCAGCGAACAGGGGAAAGCTTTCTTT.

CDR3 loop: CASSPLGTGVGYTF. CDR3 DNA sequence: TGTGCCAGTAGTCCCCTCGGGACAGGGGTTGGCTACACCTTC. This sequence joins TRBV19 and TRBJ1-2, with 10 bases identical to TRBD1. This CDR3 spans 14 amino acids. Trimming took 5 bases from V and 7 from J; bases not matched to a gene: 7. Germline CDR1 and CDR2: LNHDA and SQIVND (reference sequence).

The rearrangement uses TRBV5-1 and TRBJ2-5; TRBD1 might be the D (6 bases). Germline assignment: CDR1 SGHRS and CDR2 YFSETQ. This CDR3 has 15 amino acids. Trimming left V 0 bases short and J 5 bases short, with 14 bases between. The CDR3 sequence: CASSLGLAGVETQYF. CDR3 in DNA: TGCGCCAGCAGCTTGGGGCTAGCAGGGGTGGAGACCCAGTACTTC.

The chain recombines TRBV12-2 with TRBJ2-7; the D call TRBD2 from the table was never checked on the DNA. TRBV12-2 is flagged as a pseudogene. The CDR3 is 15 amino acids. The CDR3 DNA follows: TGTGCAGGGCCGCTTGGGACTAGCGGCCCCTACGAGCAGTACGTC. Its protein is CAGPLGTSGPYEQYV.

The rearrangement uses TRBV9 and TRBJ1-1, with no clear D. Germline lookup yields CDR1 SGDLS and CDR2 YYNGEE. The CDR3 spans 13 residues. Trimming removed 2 bases from V and 4 bases from J, with 9 bases in between. CDR3 nucleotides: TGTGCCAGCAGCGTCTCGAGAGGCACTGAAGCTTTCTTT. It yields the protein CASSVSRGTEAFF.

The chain recombines TRBV5-1 with TRBJ2-3, with D tentatively TRBD2 (5 bases). Trimming shortened V by 4 bases and J by 2 bases, and 17 bases separated the two germline ends. CDR3 size: 16 residues. Germline V lookup: CDR1 SGHRS, CDR2 YFSETQ. The CDR3 region is CASSAHRGRHTDTQYF. The CDR3 bases are TGCGCCAGCAGCGCCCACCGAGGGCGACACACAGATACGCAGTATTTT.